The sequence of this T cell receptor beta chain was determined in a study of blood T cell repertoires in COVID-19. In the study overall: The study drew acute and convalescent COVID-19 samples from the United States, Italy and Spain. PBMCs, B-cell-depleted T cells, or T cells were the source of the cDNA or gDNA that made up the material.

The CDR3 is made up of 15 amino acids. The V gene lost 0 bases and the J gene lost 0 bases, with 8 bases spanning the gap. Germline CDR1 SGHAT, CDR2 FQNNGV. Under the authors' procedure: By means of reference gene primer amplification, nucleated cell counts were estimated. This table comes from immunoSEQ multiplex PCR, and its TCRdb copy is limited to in-frame clones, with some not included. D and trimming come from the DNA, and the V and J calls and clone size come from that table. Among approximately 180,000 clones listed, more than 70% were seen once. The clonotype comes from a human donor in a cohort sampled during active COVID-19. The specimen was peripheral blood. V usage is TRBV11-2 and J usage is TRBJ1-1, with unresolved D. The CDR3 nucleotides are TGTGCCAGCAGCTTAGAGGCAGACATGAACACTGAAGCTTTCTTT. Protein sequence: CASSLEADMNTEAFF.